These T cell receptor beta chains were read from a single sample in a study of cytomegalovirus exposure and HLA in healthy donors. Some clones are missing from TCRdb's copy, which holds only in-frame ones; the method was immunoSEQ multiplex PCR. The sample has a few hundred thousand clones, about 80% seen once. The sample was PBMCs. All receptors derive from a woman aged 55-69 years in good health and CMV-seropositive. The CDR3 runs from the conserved cysteine through the conserved F or W. The D gene is left open where the match is weak. Not every row has a clone size; where given, it reads once, few, many or a size class.

TRBV9,TRBJ2-5,NA,TRBD2,TGTGCCACCAGGAGGAGGGACCACACTAGCGGGAGTTTTGAGACCCAGTACTTC,CATRRRDHTSGSFETQYF
TRBV29-1,TRBJ1-2,NA,NA,TGCAGCGCCGACCCCAGAGGCTATGGCTACACCTTC,CSADPRGYGYTF
TRBV7-9,TRBJ2-2,NA,TRBD2,TGTGCCAGCAGCTGGCTAGCGGGAGCCGACACCGGGGAGCTGTTTTTT,CASSWLAGADTGELFF
TRBV6-5,TRBJ1-5,few,TRBD1,TGTGCCAGCAGATCAACCGGGACAGTAAATCAGCCCCAGCATTTT,CASRSTGTVNQPQHF
TRBV28,TRBJ1-2,NA,NA,TGTGCCAGCAGGTTCTTCTGGGCCCGCCTGGGTAACTATGGCTACACCTTC,CASRFFWARLGNYGYTF
TRBV4-1,TRBJ2-6,NA,TRBD1,TGCGCCAGCAGCCTTCGGACAGGGAAGGGGGCTGGGGCCAACGTCCTGACTTTC,CASSLRTGKGAGANVLTF
TRBV27,TRBJ2-6,few,NA,TGTGCCAGCAGAGGCAGGGGAGTGCAAGGGGCCAACGTCCTGACTTTC,CASRGRGVQGANVLTF
TRBV11-2,TRBJ1-1,once,NA,TGTGCCAGCAGCCCCGCGGACAGGAACACTGAAGCTTTCTTT,CASSPADRNTEAFF
TRBV4-1,TRBJ2-5,NA,TRBD2,TGCGCCAGCAATAGCGGGTTACAAGAGACCCAGTACTTC,CASNSGLQETQYF
TRBV10-3,TRBJ2-4,NA,NA,TGTGCCATCAGTGACCTAGTAGCCAAAAACATTCAGTACTTC,CAISDLVAKNIQYF
TRBV2,TRBJ1-1,NA,NA,TGTGCCAGCAGTGAGAGGGTCGGGGTCACTGAAGCTTTCTTT,CASSERVGVTEAFF
TRBV28,TRBJ1-5,NA,NA,TGTGCCAGCAGTGCGGCGGGTATGGGCAATCAGCCCCAGCATTTT,CASSAAGMGNQPQHF
TRBV5-1,TRBJ2-3,NA,TRBD2,TGCGCCAGCAGCTTGGAGGGACTAGCGGGAGCCGTGGGGTTTACAGATACGCAGTATTTT,CASSLEGLAGAVGFTDTQYF
TRBV4-1,TRBJ1-4,NA,NA,TGCGCCAGCAGCCAAGTTGGCAGGGGAAAAAATGAAAAACTGTTTTTT,CASSQVGRGKNEKLFF
TRBV18,TRBJ2-2,few,TRBD2,TGTGCCAGCTCTCCCCTAGCGGGGTCGAACACCGGGGAGCTGTTTTTT,CASSPLAGSNTGELFF
TRBV2,TRBJ1-2,NA,TRBD1,TGTGCCAGCATCGGGATTTCAGGGGGCGGTGGCTACACCTTC,CASIGISGGGGYTF
TRBV19,TRBJ1-2,NA,TRBD1,TGTGCCAGTAGTATATTGAGGGGGCTGGACTATGGCTACACCTTC,CASSILRGLDYGYTF
TRBV7-9,TRBJ2-5,NA,TRBD1,TGTTCCAGCAGCTTGGGACAGGGGAACCAAGAGACCCAGTACTTC,CSSSLGQGNQETQYF
TRBV28,TRBJ2-4,NA,NA,TGTGCCAGCAGTCCAAACAGGGCTTTGGCCAAAAACATTCAGTACTTC,CASSPNRALAKNIQYF
TRBV4-2,TRBJ2-7,NA,NA,TGTGCCAGCAGCCAAGAACCCGGAAGCGGACGAACCTACGAGCAGTACTTC,CASSQEPGSGRTYEQYF
TRBV6-5,TRBJ2-6,NA,NA,TGTGCCAGCAGTTCCCGGGGGACTGGGGCCAACGTCCTGACTTTC,CASSSRGTGANVLTF
TRBV5-6,TRBJ2-1,NA,TRBD2,TGTGCCAGCAGCTGGGGACTAGGTCCCACCAATGAGCAGTTCTTC,CASSWGLGPTNEQFF
TRBV7-9,TRBJ2-7,NA,TRBD1,TGTGCCAGCAGCTTAGGGACAGGGATATCTAAAGAGCAGTACTTC,CASSLGTGISKEQYF
TRBV29-1,TRBJ2-1,NA,TRBD1,TGCAGCGTTGGCCGGGACAGGGGATACAATGAGCAGTTCTTC,CSVGRDRGYNEQFF
TRBV2,TRBJ2-7,few,TRBD1,TGTGCCAGCAGTACCGACAGGGTGACCTACGAGCAGTACTTC,CASSTDRVTYEQYF
TRBV4-1,TRBJ2-7,NA,TRBD2,TGCGCCAGCAGCCAAGGACTAGCGAGCTACGAGCAGTACTTC,CASSQGLASYEQYF
TRBV7-9,TRBJ1-1,NA,NA,TGTGCCAGCAGCCAGGACACTGAAGCTTTCTTT,CASSQDTEAFF
TRBV5-1,TRBJ1-5,NA,TRBD1,TGCGCCAGCAGCTTGGGGGCTCAGGGGGTTAATCAGCCCCAGCATTTT,CASSLGAQGVNQPQHF
TRBV12-5,TRBJ1-5,few,NA,TGTGCTAGTGGTTTGTCCACCTTCATCTATAGCAATCAGCCCCAGCATTTT,CASGLSTFIYSNQPQHF
TRBV6-4,TRBJ1-1,once,TRBD1,TGTGCCAGCAGTAAAGCACCGGGACAGGGGTTTGGCACTGAAGCTTTCTTT,CASSKAPGQGFGTEAFF
TRBV5-1,TRBJ2-2,few,TRBD2,TGCGCCAGCAGCTTTAGCGGGAGTTTGTACACCGGGGAGCTGTTTTTT,CASSFSGSLYTGELFF
TRBV19,TRBJ1-5,NA,NA,TGTGCCAGTATAGTGTCCGGTTATAGCAATCAGCCCCAGCATTTT,CASIVSGYSNQPQHF
TRBV27,TRBJ2-3,NA,TRBD2,TGTGCCAGCAGTTTAGGCCTGATACCCTCTAGCGGGAGGGACACAGATACGCAGTATTTT,CASSLGLIPSSGRDTDTQYF
TRBV5-6,TRBJ1-5,NA,NA,TGTGCCAGCAGCTTCGGGACTGGGGCCAACAATCAGCCCCAGCATTTT,CASSFGTGANNQPQHF
TRBV5-1,TRBJ2-5,NA,TRBD1,TGCGCCAGCAGCTTGGCCGGGACAGGGTATGGCGAGACCCAGTACTTC,CASSLAGTGYGETQYF
TRBV5-1,TRBJ1-2,few,NA,TGCGCCAGCAGCCGTGGACTGTTTGGAGGCTACACCTTC,CASSRGLFGGYTF
TRBV7-9,TRBJ1-1,NA,TRBD1,TGTGCCAGCAGCCAACTCGGGACAGCTAACACTGAAGCTTTCTTT,CASSQLGTANTEAFF
TRBV18,TRBJ1-2,once,TRBD1,TGTGCCAGCTCACTTACAGGGGGCGCGTCCGATGGCTACACCTTC,CASSLTGGASDGYTF
TRBV5-1,TRBJ2-7,NA,TRBD1,TGCGCCAGCAGCCCGGGACAGGGGAACTACGAGCAGTACTTC,CASSPGQGNYEQYF
TRBV10-3,TRBJ2-4,NA,TRBD2,TGTGCCATCAGTGAGTCCGATTGGACTAGCGGAGACAAAAACATTCAGTACTTC,CAISESDWTSGDKNIQYF
TRBV9,TRBJ2-7,NA,NA,TGTGCCAGCAGCGTAGAAAGCGGTTGGTCCTACGAGCAGTACTTC,CASSVESGWSYEQYF